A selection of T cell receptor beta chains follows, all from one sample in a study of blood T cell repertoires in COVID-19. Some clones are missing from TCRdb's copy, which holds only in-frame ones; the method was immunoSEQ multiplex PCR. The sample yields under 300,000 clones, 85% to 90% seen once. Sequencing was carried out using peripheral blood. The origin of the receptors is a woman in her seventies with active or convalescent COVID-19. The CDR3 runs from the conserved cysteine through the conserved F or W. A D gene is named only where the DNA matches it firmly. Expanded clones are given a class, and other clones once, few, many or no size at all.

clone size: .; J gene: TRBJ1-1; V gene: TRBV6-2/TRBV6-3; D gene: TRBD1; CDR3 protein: CASSYSPKTGYTEAFF; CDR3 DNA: TGTGCCAGCAGTTACTCTCCTAAGACAGGGTATACTGAAGCTTTCTTT
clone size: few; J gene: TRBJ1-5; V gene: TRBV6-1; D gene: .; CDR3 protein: CASSEAIQGNNQPQHF; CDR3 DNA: TGTGCCAGCAGTGAAGCTATACAGGGTAACAATCAGCCCCAGCATTTT
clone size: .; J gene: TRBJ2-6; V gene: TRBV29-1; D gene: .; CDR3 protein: CSVAGHLSGANVLTF; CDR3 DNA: TGCAGCGTTGCCGGACACCTCTCTGGGGCCAACGTCCTGACTTTC
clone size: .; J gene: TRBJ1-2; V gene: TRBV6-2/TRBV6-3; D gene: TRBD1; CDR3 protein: CASSLRDSYGYTF; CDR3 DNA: TGTGCCAGCAGTCTCCGGGACAGCTATGGCTACACCTTC
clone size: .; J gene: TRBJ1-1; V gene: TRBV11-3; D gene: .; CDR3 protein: CASSLGVNTEAFF; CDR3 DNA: TGTGCCAGCAGCTTAGGAGTGAACACTGAAGCTTTCTTT
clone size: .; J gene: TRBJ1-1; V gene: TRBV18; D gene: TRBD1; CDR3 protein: CASSRDRGTEAFF; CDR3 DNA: TGTGCCAGCTCACGGGACAGGGGGACTGAAGCTTTCTTT
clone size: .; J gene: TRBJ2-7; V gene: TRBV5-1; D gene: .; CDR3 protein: CASSRGVTGGNEQYF; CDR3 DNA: TGCGCCAGCAGCCGGGGGGTGACAGGAGGTAACGAGCAGTACTTC
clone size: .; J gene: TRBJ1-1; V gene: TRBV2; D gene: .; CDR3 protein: CASSGGFGRGDTEAFF; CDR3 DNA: TGTGCCAGCAGTGGAGGGTTTGGGAGGGGAGATACTGAAGCTTTCTTT
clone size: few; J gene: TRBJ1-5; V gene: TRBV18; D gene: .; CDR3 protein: CASSPDSPPQPQHF; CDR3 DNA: TGTGCCAGCTCACCTGACAGCCCCCCTCAGCCCCAGCATTTT
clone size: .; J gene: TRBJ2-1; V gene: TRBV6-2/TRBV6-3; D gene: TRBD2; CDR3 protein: CASSPLVGGRNEQFF; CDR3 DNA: TGTGCCAGCAGCCCCCTCGTGGGGGGGAGGAATGAGCAGTTCTTC
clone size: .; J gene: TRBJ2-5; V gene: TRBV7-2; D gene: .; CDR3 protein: CASSPRIGGTQYF; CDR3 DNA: TGTGCCAGCAGCCCCAGGATCGGGGGGACCCAGTACTTC
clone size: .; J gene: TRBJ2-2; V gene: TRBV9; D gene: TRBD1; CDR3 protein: CASSPTTGRTGELFF; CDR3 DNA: TGTGCCAGCAGCCCTACGACAGGGAGAACCGGGGAGCTGTTTTTT
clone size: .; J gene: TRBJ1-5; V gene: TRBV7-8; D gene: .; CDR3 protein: CASSSARGGNQPQHF; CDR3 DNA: TGTGCCAGCAGCTCCGCCCGGGGAGGCAATCAGCCCCAGCATTTT
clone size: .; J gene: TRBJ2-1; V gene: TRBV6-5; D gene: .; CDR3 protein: CASSPSLQGNEQFF; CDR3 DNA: TGTGCCAGCAGTCCAAGTTTACAGGGAAATGAGCAGTTCTTC
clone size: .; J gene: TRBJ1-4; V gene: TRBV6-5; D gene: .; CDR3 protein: CASRPQGDEKLFF; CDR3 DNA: TGTGCCAGCAGGCCACAGGGTGATGAAAAACTGTTTTTT
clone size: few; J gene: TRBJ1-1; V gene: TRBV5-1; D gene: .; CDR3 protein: CASRERPGGTEAFF; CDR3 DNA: TGCGCCAGCAGGGAAAGGCCAGGAGGCACTGAAGCTTTCTTT
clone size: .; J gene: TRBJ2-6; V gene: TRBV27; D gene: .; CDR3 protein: CASGRFRSGANVLTF; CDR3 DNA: TGTGCCAGCGGCAGGTTTCGCTCTGGGGCCAACGTCCTGACTTTC
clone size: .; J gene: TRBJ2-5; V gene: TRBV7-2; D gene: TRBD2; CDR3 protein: CASSIRLATEETQYF; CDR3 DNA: TGTGCCAGCAGCATCCGACTAGCTACAGAAGAGACCCAGTACTTC